The following is a TCR beta chain sequence with its context. Which antigen it targets is not known. No clone much larger than this one lies a single base away; base qualities are absent. Interpreted using the paper, the treatment or condition label stands for: about 20 received Ad26.COV2.S at low or high dose, single or two shots; several received placebo; per-sample allocation not given. Repertoires of vaccine and placebo recipients were sequenced from samples collected on day 63 after the first injection. Cohort 1b enrolled around 23 adults aged 18-55 years at a single site in Boston, USA, between 29 July and 7 August 2020. As a vaccine, Ad26.COV2.S was a replication-incompetent adenovirus type 26 vector that expressed a prefusion-stabilized SARS-CoV-2 spike protein derived from the original Wuhan strain. The immunoSEQ Assay was used to sequence TCRbeta CDR3 regions. After extraction, genomic DNA underwent amplification by bias-controlled multiplex PCR, followed by high-throughput sequencing. The study's processing was this. Collapsing and filtering of sequences were performed to quantify the absolute abundance of each unique TCRbeta CDR3 region. T cell fraction was estimated by normalization of TCRbeta template counts to usable DNA, with usable DNA being measured through amplification of reference genes present in all nucleated cells. Repertoire TCRs were annotated as SARS-CoV-2-specific when V gene, CDR3 amino acid sequence and J gene were exactly matched to a known reactive TCR set. The reference SARS-CoV-2 TCR set was derived from MIRA and filtered for enrichment in COVID-19-positive ImmuneCODE repertoires, a step that removed public or cross-reactive TCRs. Using the MIRA antigens, annotated TCRs were further analysed by specific ORF or by position within an ORF. Breadth was defined as the number of annotated unique rearrangements divided by the total number of unique productive rearrangements, and depth was defined as the summed frequency of the annotated unique rearrangements. Two-sided Wilcoxon rank-sum tests were used to compare TCR breadth between groups. TCRdb holds this immuneACCESS table with in-frame rearrangements only. Some clones are missing; in checked studies, unresolved V genes explain under half, and the rest has no known cause. Clonal size and the V and J genes are those of that table, whereas D and trimming came from the DNA. Across this sample there are roughly 460,000 clones, with about nine tenths seen only once. In total, the top ten clones hold 1.5% to 2% of the sample.

The sample belongs to a study of Ad26.COV2.S vaccination and SARS-CoV-2 variants (dated by TCRdb to the early 2020s). Study-wide context: Donors in the vaccine arm were drawn from COV1001, a multicentre, randomized, double-blind, placebo-controlled phase I-IIa trial testing Ad26.COV2.S in healthy adults. Ad26.COV2.S was given intramuscularly at 5x10^10 or 1x10^11 viral particles, as a single shot or as two shots 56 days apart. Sequencing of the TCRbeta repertoire served to evaluate the specificity and breadth of SARS-CoV-2-reactive T cell receptors following Ad26.COV2.S vaccination. The TCR-sequenced set comprised about 32 samples: approximately 19 Ad26.COV2.S vaccine recipients, 5 placebo recipients and 8 SARS-CoV-2 convalescent individuals. Participants in the trial were split at random into five groups of five each, receiving low-dose or high-dose Ad26.COV2.S once or twice, or else placebo on both occasions. Throughout the experiments and outcome assessment, investigators stayed blinded to trial group allocation. Paper-wide results and their limitations: After vaccination, spike-specific CD8+ and CD4+ T cell responses were reported to show substantial breadth. The study lacked the statistical power to compare responses across vaccine doses or regimens. It was noted by the authors that total T cell responses may have been underestimated by the TCR breadth and depth analyses. Vaccine and placebo recipients had comparable non-spike TCR breadth, which fits with the vaccine containing only spike. Spike-specific TCR breadth was higher in Ad26.COV2.S recipients than in placebo recipients (P = 0.0014).

The CDR3 spans 16 residues, from the cysteine through the phenylalanine. The entry retains the CDR3 DNA only, 48 bases that are in frame from base 1. V loses 2 bases at its end and J loses 4 bases; junction bases beyond the gene matches: 6. The germline V gene (reference sequence) provides CDR1 PRHDT and CDR2 FYEKMQ. The clonotype originates from a person aged 18 to 59 who received the Ad26.COV2.S COVID-19 vaccine or a placebo. The sample in question was peripheral blood, obtained in a trial of Ad26.COV2.S vaccine versus placebo. The chain is made from TRBV13 and TRBJ1-2, with 11 junctional bases fitting TRBD1. The bases read TGTGCCAGCAGCTTACGGACAGGGGGCGCGCCCTATGGCTACACCTTC. It is translated as CASSLRTGGAPYGYTF.